This T cell receptor (beta chain) was documented in a study of CD8+ T cells in alopecia areata (dated by TCRdb to 2017 to 2018). With respect to the entire study: Treated patients were enrolled in an open-label pilot trial of oral tofacitinib, 5 to 10 mg twice daily, for moderate-to-severe alopecia areata. In treated patients, disease severity was measured using the SALT score, which gives the percentage of scalp surface area affected. TCRbeta CDR3 regions were amplified by immunoSEQ multiplex PCR with 35 Vbeta forward and 13 Jbeta reverse primers. RNA was extracted with the PAXgene miRNA kit for fixed scalp, the miRNeasy kit for PBMCs, and the RNeasy kit for mouse skin. In both human patients and the C3H/HeJ mouse model, the study applied high-throughput TCRbeta sequencing to look at T cell clonal expansion in alopecia areata. Scalp tissue and sorted CD4+ and CD8+ peripheral blood T cells from patchy and totalis/universalis alopecia areata patients and from healthy controls were covered by human TCRbeta sequencing. Tofacitinib-treated patients had biopsies at baseline and at 4 and 24 weeks of treatment, with a later scalp biopsy in several patients. Scalp clonality was compared across normal scalp (n=4), patchy alopecia areata scalp (n=8), and alopecia totalis/universalis scalp (n=8). Patients received tofacitinib for 6 to 18 months and were then followed off drug for 6 months to check for delayed response and recurrence.

This clone has a handful of counts. Its antigen is unknown. Base qualities were left out, and no much larger clone turns up one base away. The time point label, as the study defines it: approximately 4 weeks on oral tofacitinib. The label giving this sample's treatment or condition can be read as: oral pan-JAK inhibitor, 5-10 mg twice daily. Lesional scalp punch biopsies and peripheral blood were collected from alopecia areata patients. PBMCs were isolated by density centrifugation and stained for CD3, CD4 and CD8, after which CD4+ and CD8+ T cells were sorted on a FACSAria. V sheds 6 bases and J sheds 0 bases, leaving 8 bases between their ends. The CDR1 and CDR2 encoded by the germline V gene (reference sequence) are LNHDA and SQIVND. The CDR3 contains 13 residues, cysteine and phenylalanine counted. The retained sequence is limited to the CDR3, 39 bases, with the frame set at the first base. The study at large found these results: Unlike mouse skin, where gammadelta T cells dominate, normal human skin contains resident alphabeta T cells that get sequenced too, which complicates analysis of the scalp TCR repertoire. With tofacitinib, both scalp clonality and the number of expanded CD8+ clones among the top 100 scalp clones went down significantly. Compared with normal scalp, lesional scalp, particularly in alopecia totalis/universalis, had higher clonality and more expanded CD8+ clones, which suggests antigenic drive. Many expanded lesional clones were found to persist in scalp and blood during tofacitinib treatment, and relapse after treatment cessation may be partly explained by this persistence. Shared TCR sequences between patients were less evident than in mice, which may be partly attributable to HLA diversity in the patient population. The treated cohort was small, with a single nonresponder, so links between baseline CD8+ expansion and response need larger studies.

The method behind the library was the immunoSEQ multiplex PCR assay. For TCR sequencing, RNA was extracted from every sample and reverse transcribed into cDNA to serve as template. First-strand cDNA was synthesized with SuperScript III using a 2:1 mix of oligo-dT and random hexamers. A synthetic immune receptor repertoire was used to measure amplification bias, and any remaining bias was corrected computationally. From the authors' description of their analysis: Raw reads were preprocessed to remove errors, and CDR3 was defined according to IMGT conventions as the region from the conserved cysteine to phenylalanine. To get clonality, Shannon entropy was normalized by log2 of the number of productive unique TCRs and the result was subtracted from 1. Whether scalp clones were CD4 or CD8 was inferred by matching scalp TCRbeta sequences against CD4 and CD8 repertoires sorted from blood. TCRdb took this table from immuneACCESS and kept in-frame rearrangements with V and J called. Such tables lack part of the clones; where checked against another copy, unresolved V genes explain under half of the gap, and the rest is unexplained. V, J and clone size are those of that table, while D and trimming were read from the DNA. This sample holds some 220,000 clones; 50% to 60% were observed only once. Around 1.6% of the sample comes from the top ten.

The V and J genes are TRBV19 and TRBJ1-1; the D gene identity is not certain. The origin of this receptor is a human donor with alopecia areata. The source was CD4+ T cells sorted from blood, collected at week 4, from a patient treated with tofacitinib. The DNA sequence is TGTGCCAGTAGAGAGTGGGTGAACACTGAAGCTTTCTTT. Translated, this gives CASREWVNTEAFF.